This T cell receptor beta chain appears in the sequencing data of a study of blood T cell repertoires in COVID-19. The overall study: The United States, Italy and Spain were the sources of the acute and convalescent COVID-19 samples. Sample material is recorded as cDNA or gDNA derived from T cells, B-cell-depleted T cells, or PBMCs.

CDR3 length: 15 amino acids. V gave up 7 bases and J gave up 1 base; unmatched junction bases: 6. The germline V gene has CDR1 SQVTM and CDR2 ANQGSEA. Original methodology: Nucleated cell number was recorded as an estimate derived from reference gene primer amplification. Here immunoSEQ multiplex PCR was the method, and the copy in TCRdb shows in-frame clones only, minus some. That table furnishes V, J and clone size, whereas the DNA furnished D and trimming. The repertoire consists of over 200,000 clones, with 70% to 90% occurring once and the leading ten covering approximately 12%. Specimen: peripheral blood. This receptor was obtained from a woman younger than 35 who had recovered from COVID-19. The chain has TRBV29-1 and TRBJ2-6; 8 bases agree with TRBD2. CDR3 loop: CSAGLVASGANVLTF. In DNA form, the CDR3 reads TGCAGCGCGGGACTAGTGGCTTCTGGGGCCAACGTCCTGACTTTC.